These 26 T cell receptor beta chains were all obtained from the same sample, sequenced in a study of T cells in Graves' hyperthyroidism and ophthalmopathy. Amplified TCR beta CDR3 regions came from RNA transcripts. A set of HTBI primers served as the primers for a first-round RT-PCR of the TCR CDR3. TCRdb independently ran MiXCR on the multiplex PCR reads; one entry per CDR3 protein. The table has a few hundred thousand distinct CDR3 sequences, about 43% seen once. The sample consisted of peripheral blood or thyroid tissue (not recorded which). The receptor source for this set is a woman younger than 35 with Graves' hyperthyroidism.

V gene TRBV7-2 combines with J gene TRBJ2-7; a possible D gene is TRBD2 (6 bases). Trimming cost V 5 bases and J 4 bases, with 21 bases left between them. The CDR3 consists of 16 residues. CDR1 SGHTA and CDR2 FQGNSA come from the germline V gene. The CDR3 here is CASSQAGTPADYEQYF. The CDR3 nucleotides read TGTGCCAGCAGCCAAGCAGGGACTCCAGCGGATTACGAGCAGTACTTC.

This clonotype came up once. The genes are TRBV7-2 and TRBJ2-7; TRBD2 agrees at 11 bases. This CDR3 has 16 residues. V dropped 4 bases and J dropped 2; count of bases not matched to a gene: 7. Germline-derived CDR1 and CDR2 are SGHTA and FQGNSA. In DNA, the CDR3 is TGTGCCAGCAGCTCTCCGGGACTAGCGGTTGCCTACGAGCAGTACTTC. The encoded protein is CASSSPGLAVAYEQYF.

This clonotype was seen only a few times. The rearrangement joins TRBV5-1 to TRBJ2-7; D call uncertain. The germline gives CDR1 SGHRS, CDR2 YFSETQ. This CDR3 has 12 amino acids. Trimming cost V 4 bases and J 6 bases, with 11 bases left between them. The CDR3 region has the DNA TGCGCCAGCAGCCTGCCCACTGGCGAGCAGTACTTC. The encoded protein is CASSLPTGEQYF.

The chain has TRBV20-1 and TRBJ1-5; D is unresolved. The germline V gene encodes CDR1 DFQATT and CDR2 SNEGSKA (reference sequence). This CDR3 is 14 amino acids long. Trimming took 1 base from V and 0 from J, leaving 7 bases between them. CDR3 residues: CSARGYYSNQPQHF. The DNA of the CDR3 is TGCAGTGCTAGAGGATATTATAGCAATCAGCCCCAGCATTTT.

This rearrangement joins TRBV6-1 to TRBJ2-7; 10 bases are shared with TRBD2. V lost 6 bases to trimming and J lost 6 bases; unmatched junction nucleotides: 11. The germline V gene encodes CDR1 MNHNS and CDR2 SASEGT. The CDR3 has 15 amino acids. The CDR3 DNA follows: TGTGCCAGCAGCAATGGAGCGGGAGGGCGTTCCGAGCAGTACTTC. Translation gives CASSNGAGGRSEQYF.

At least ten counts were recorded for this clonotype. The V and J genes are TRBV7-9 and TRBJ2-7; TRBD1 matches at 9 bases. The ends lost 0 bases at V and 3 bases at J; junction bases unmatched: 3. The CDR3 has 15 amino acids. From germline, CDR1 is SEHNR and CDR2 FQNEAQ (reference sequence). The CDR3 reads CASSLAGQGIYEQYF. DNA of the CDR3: TGTGCCAGCAGCTTAGCGGGACAGGGAATCTACGAGCAGTACTTC.

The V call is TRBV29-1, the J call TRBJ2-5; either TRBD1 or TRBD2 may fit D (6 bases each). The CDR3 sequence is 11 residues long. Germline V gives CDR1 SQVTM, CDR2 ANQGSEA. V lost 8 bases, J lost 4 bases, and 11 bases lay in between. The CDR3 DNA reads TGCAGCAGGGGGGATGGAGAGACCCAGTACTTC. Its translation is CSRGDGETQYF.

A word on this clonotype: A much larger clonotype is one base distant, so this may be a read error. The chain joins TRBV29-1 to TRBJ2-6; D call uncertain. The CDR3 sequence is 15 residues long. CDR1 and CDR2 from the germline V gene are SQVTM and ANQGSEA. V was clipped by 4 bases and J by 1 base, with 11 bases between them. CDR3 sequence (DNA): TGCAGCGTTGCAGAAAGGGTATCTGGGGCCAACGTCCTGACTTTC. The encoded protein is CSVAERVSGANVLTF.

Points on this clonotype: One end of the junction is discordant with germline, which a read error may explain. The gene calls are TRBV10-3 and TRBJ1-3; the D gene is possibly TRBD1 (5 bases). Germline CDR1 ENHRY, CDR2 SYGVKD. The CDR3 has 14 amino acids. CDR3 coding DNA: TGTGCCAGCAGTTACTCAGGGATTGGAAACACCATATATTTT. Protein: CASSYSGIGNTIYF.

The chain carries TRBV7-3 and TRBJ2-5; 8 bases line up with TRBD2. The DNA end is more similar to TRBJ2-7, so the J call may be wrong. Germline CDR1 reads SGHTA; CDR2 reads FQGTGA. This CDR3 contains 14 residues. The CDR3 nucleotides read TGTGCCAGGAGTTTGAGCGGGAGTATCGACGAGCAGTACTTC. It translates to CARSLSGSIDEQYF.

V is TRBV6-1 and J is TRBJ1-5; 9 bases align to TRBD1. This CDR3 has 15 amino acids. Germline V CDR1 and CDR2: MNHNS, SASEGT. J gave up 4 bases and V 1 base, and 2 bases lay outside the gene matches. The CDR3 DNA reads TGTGCCAGCAGTGAAGAGGGACAGGGTAATCAGCCCCAGCATTTT. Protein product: CASSEEGQGNQPQHF.

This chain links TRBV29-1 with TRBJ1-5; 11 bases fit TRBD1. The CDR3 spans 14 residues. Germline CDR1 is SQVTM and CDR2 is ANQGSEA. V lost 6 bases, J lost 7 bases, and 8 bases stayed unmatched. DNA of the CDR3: TGCAGCGTGGGGACAAGGGACAGGGGGCAGCCCCAGCATTTT. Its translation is CSVGTRDRGQPQHF.

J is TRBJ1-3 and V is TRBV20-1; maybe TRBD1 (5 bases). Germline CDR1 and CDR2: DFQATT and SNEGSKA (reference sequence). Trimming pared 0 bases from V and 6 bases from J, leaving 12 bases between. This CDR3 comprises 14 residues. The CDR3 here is CSARDMAGTNTIYF. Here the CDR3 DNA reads TGCAGTGCTAGAGATATGGCAGGGACAAACACCATATATTTT.

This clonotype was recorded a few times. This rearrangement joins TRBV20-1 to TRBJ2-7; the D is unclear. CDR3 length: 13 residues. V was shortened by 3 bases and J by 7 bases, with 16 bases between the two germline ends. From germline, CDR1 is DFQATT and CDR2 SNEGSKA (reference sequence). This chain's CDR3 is CSASDGPPSEQYF. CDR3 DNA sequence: TGCAGTGCTAGTGACGGCCCTCCTTCAGAGCAGTACTTC.

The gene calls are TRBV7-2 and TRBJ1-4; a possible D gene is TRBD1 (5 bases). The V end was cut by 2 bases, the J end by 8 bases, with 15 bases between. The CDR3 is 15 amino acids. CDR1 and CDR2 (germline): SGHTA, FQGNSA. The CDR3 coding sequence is TGTGCCAGCAGCTTATGGGGGGGAGTAGGAGAAAAACTGTTTTTT. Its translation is CASSLWGGVGEKLFF.

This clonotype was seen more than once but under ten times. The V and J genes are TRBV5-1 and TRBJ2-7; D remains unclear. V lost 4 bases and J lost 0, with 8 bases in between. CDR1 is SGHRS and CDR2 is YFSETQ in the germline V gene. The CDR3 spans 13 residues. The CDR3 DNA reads TGCGCCAGCAGCACTCCCCCCTCCTACGAGCAGTACTTC. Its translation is CASSTPPSYEQYF.

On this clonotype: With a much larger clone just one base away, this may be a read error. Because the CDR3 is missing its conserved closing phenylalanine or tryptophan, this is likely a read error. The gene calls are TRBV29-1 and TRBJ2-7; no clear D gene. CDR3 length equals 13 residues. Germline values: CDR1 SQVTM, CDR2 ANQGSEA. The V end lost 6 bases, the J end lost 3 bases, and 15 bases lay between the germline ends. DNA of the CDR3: TGCAGCGTACTTGCCGCGGCCCACTACGAGCAGTACCTC. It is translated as CSVLAAAHYEQYL.

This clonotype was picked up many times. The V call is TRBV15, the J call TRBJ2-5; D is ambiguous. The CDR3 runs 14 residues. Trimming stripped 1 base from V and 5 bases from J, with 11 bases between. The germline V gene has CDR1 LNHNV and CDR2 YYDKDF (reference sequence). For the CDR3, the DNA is TGTGCCACCAGCAGAGGGGCACGCCGGGAGACCCAGTACTTC. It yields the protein CATSRGARRETQYF.

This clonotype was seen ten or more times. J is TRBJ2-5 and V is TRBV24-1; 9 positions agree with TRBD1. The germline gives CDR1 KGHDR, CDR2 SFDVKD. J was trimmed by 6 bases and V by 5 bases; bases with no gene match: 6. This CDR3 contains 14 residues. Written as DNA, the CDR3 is TGTGCCACCAGTGGGAACAGGGGGCAAAAGACCCAGTACTTC. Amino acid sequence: CATSGNRGQKTQYF.

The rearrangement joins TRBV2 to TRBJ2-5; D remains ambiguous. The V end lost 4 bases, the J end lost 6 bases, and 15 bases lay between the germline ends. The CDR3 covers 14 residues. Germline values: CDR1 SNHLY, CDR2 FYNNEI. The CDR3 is CASSGGTTVKTQYF. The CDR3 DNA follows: TGTGCCAGCAGTGGTGGTACCACAGTGAAGACCCAGTACTTC.

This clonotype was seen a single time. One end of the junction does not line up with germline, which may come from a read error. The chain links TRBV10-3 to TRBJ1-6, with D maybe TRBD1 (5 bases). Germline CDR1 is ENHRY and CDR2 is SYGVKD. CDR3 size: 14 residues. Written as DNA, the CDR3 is TGTGCCAGCAGTCCCCTAGGGGTCGGGTCACCCCTCCACTTT. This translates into CASSPLGVGSPLHF.

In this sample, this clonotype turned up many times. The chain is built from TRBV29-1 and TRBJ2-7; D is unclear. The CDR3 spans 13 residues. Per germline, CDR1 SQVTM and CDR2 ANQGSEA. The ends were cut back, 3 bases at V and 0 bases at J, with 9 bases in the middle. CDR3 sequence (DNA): TGCAGCGTTGACCGGACGGGCTCCTACGAGCAGTACTTC. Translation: CSVDRTGSYEQYF.

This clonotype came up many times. The CDR3 sequence is CASSHAGEGQETQYF. CDR3 bases: TGTGCCAGTAGTCACGCAGGGGAGGGGCAAGAGACCCAGTACTTC. The V call is TRBV19, the J call TRBJ2-5, with D possibly TRBD2 on 7 matching bases. Germline lookup yields CDR1 LNHDA and CDR2 SQIVND (reference sequence). The CDR3 length is 15 residues. V lost 5 bases, J lost 2 bases, and 15 bases lay in between.

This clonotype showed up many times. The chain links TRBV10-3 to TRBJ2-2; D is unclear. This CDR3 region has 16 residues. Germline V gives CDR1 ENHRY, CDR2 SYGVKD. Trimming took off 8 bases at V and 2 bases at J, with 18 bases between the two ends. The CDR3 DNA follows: TGTGCCATCCTGCCATTCGCCCCAGGCAACACCGGGGAGCTGTTTTTT. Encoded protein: CAILPFAPGNTGELFF.

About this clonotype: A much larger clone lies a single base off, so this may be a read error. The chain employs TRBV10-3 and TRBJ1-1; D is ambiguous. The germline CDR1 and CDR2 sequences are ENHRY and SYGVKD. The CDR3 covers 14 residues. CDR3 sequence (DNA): TGTGCCAGCAGTAACACACCCAGGAACACTGAAGCTTTCTTT. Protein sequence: CASSNTPRNTEAFF.

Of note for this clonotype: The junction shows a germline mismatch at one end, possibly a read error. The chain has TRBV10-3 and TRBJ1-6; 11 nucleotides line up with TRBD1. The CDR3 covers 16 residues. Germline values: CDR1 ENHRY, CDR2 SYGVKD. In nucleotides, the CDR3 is TGTGCCAGCAGTTACTCGTACGGGACAGGGGGTTCACCCCTCCACTTT. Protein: CASSYSYGTGGSPLHF.